This T cell receptor beta chain derives from a study of cytomegalovirus exposure and HLA in healthy donors. Findings of the study overall: Within the data, a cluster of highly shared sequence variants was likely a sequencing artifact.

V was pared by 3 bases and J by 8 bases, with 12 bases of the junction left unmatched. CDR3 length equals 16 residues. CDR1 is LGHNA and CDR2 is YNFKEQ in the germline V gene. In the case of this clone: Its antigen is currently unknown.

PCR involved 60 Vbeta and 13 Jbeta primers. Original analysis: A follow-up analysis tallied about 80 million unique TCR beta chains, 8.5 million to 14 million shared. Produced via immunoSEQ multiplex PCR; TCRdb's table is partial and in-frame only. V and J calls and clone size follow that table, whereas D and trimming were derived from the DNA. This table holds 120,000 or so clones, roughly 70% found once. Nominally healthy donors were sampled, though unrecorded immune exposures were likely. The chain links TRBV4-2 to TRBJ2-1; TRBD1 matches 8 bases. This TCR came from a man aged 35-49 years in good health and CMV-seropositive. Sequenced material: PBMCs. In DNA form, the CDR3 reads TGTGCCAGCAGCCAGGATGGACAGGGTAGGTTCGATGAGCAGTTCTTC. Encoded protein: CASSQDGQGRFDEQFF.